This T cell receptor (beta chain) stems from a study of T cell changes during pregnancy in multiple sclerosis (dated by TCRdb to between 2019 and 2020). About the investigation overall: Changes in the T cell repertoire over the course of pregnancy were examined in this study in women with multiple sclerosis.

Trimming leaves V shorter by 5 bases and J shorter by 1 base, with the junction holding 1 base beyond the gene matches. The germline V gene provides CDR1 MNHEY and CDR2 SVGAGI. CDR3 length: 14 amino acids, cysteine to phenylalanine. Only CDR3 DNA is held: 42 bases, read in frame from base 1. A remark on this clone: Its specific antigen is unknown. Base qualities are not recorded, but no much larger clone differs from it by a single base. Other DNA sequences in the sample encode the same CDR3.

Library method: the immunoSEQ multiplex PCR assay. The table comes from immuneACCESS by way of TCRdb, which keeps in-frame sequences with V and J called. Part of the clones is missing from these tables; in studies checked, under half for an unresolved V gene and the rest for unknown reasons. Here the sample has tens of thousands of clones; 85% to 95% occur a single time. Together, the top ten hold more than 0.85% of the sample. The material was peripheral blood, obtained after pregnancy. This clonotype was obtained from a female donor with multiple sclerosis, enrolled in a pregnancy study. Here the chain combines TRBV6-5 and TRBJ1-1, with 10 bases matching TRBD1. CDR3 region: CASSRQGANTEAFF. At the DNA level, the sequence is TGTGCCAGCAGTCGACAGGGGGCGAACACTGAAGCTTTCTTT.